The rows below give T cell receptor beta chains drawn from one sample of a study of shared clonotypes between healthy human individuals. Assay: immunoSEQ multiplex PCR; the TCRdb copy retains only in-frame clones and omits some. The sample records about 2 million clones, just under 95% being singletons. The sample comprised naive CD8+ T cells sorted from blood. The receptors were gathered from a man aged 18 to 29 in good health. CDR3s include the opening cysteine and the closing phenylalanine or tryptophan. Fields, in order: D gene, CDR3 length, V gene, J gene, CDR3 DNA, CDR3 protein. A D gene is named only where the DNA matches it firmly.

>TRBD2|18|TRBV4-1|TRBJ2-5
TGCGCCAGCAGCCAACTCTTAGCGGGGGGGCCCCTCCAAGAGACCCAGTACTTC
CASSQLLAGGPLQETQYF
>-|16|TRBV4-3|TRBJ2-3
TGCGCCAGCAGCCAAGATACGGCGGCTAGCACAGATACGCAGTATTTT
CASSQDTAASTDTQYF
>TRBD2|17|TRBV7-8|TRBJ2-5
TGTGCCAGCAGCGAAAGACTAGCGGGAGAAGTCCAAGAGACCCAGTACTTC
CASSERLAGEVQETQYF
>-|12|TRBV6-5|TRBJ2-2
TGTGCTAGTGGGCAGGACACCGGGGAGCTGTTTTTT
CASGQDTGELFF
>-|13|TRBV30|TRBJ2-5
TGTGCCTGGGAGGAGGCCCCCGGGGGGACCCAGTACTTC
CAWEEAPGGTQYF
>TRBD2|14|TRBV19|TRBJ2-7
TGTGCCAGTAGTATCGCGGGGGACCCCTACGAGCAGTACTTC
CASSIAGDPYEQYF
>-|14|TRBV15|TRBJ2-2
TGTGCCACCTCCGGGACCCCGAACACCGGGGAGCTGTTTTTT
CATSGTPNTGELFF
>TRBD1|17|TRBV27|TRBJ2-3
TGTGCCAGCAGTTTATCTCCTCCGGGACAGGTAACAGATACGCAGTATTTT
CASSLSPPGQVTDTQYF
>-|12|TRBV11-2|TRBJ2-3
TGTGCCAGCAGACCGGACACAGATACGCAGTATTTT
CASRPDTDTQYF
>TRBD1|17|TRBV4-3|TRBJ2-1
TGCGCCAGCAGCCCAGACCGGGACAGGGGATTCTTAAATGAGCAGTTCTTC
CASSPDRDRGFLNEQFF
>TRBD2|17|TRBV2|TRBJ2-1
TGTGCCAGCAGTGATTTTCTAAGCGGGGAGATGTACAATGAGCAGTTCTTC
CASSDFLSGEMYNEQFF
>TRBD1|14|TRBV10-2|TRBJ1-2
TGCGCCAGCAGTGGGCAAGTGACAGGGGCCGGCTACACCTTC
CASSGQVTGAGYTF
>TRBD2|16|TRBV13|TRBJ2-5
TGTGCCAGCAGCTCCCGACTAGCGGGGTACCAAGAGACCCAGTACTTC
CASSSRLAGYQETQYF
>-|16|TRBV18|TRBJ1-2
TGTGCCAGCTCACCACCCGACGGACCGGGGCTGTATGGCTACACCTTC
CASSPPDGPGLYGYTF
>-|14|TRBV5-4|TRBJ1-1
TGTGCCAGCAGCTTCACGGGGGGGAACACTGAAGCTTTCTTT
CASSFTGGNTEAFF
>-|14|TRBV27|TRBJ2-7
TGTGCCAGCAGTTTAAGCCCTGGCAGCTACGAGCAGTACTTC
CASSLSPGSYEQYF
>-|16|TRBV9|TRBJ1-4
TGTGCCAGCAGCGTAGGTGGCGGTTTTTTTAATGAAAAACTGTTTTTT
CASSVGGGFFNEKLFF
>-|15|TRBV5-1|TRBJ2-7
TGCGCCAGCAGCCCAGAGGTGGGACTCGATCTCGAGCAGTACTTC
CASSPEVGLDLEQYF
>TRBD1|16|TRBV5-6|TRBJ2-3
TGTGCCAGCAGTACCGGGACAGGGTCTATACCAGATACGCAGTATTTT
CASSTGTGSIPDTQYF
>TRBD1|13|TRBV4-1|TRBJ2-3
TGCGCCAGCTTCCGACAGGGAATCGATACGCAGTATTTT
CASFRQGIDTQYF
>TRBD2|16|TRBV11-2|TRBJ2-3
TGTGCCAGCAGCTTACTAGCGGGAGGGCGCACAGATACGCAGTATTTT
CASSLLAGGRTDTQYF
>TRBD1|13|TRBV27|TRBJ1-2
TGTGCCAGCAGTCTCCTACAGGGGGCGGGCTACACCTTC
CASSLLQGAGYTF
>-|13|TRBV9|TRBJ1-1
TGTGCCAGCAGCGTGGGGGGGTTGACTGAAGCTTTCTTT
CASSVGGLTEAFF
>-|16|TRBV4-3|TRBJ1-4
TGCGCCAGCAGCCAGTATACAGGGATGGCTAATGAAAAACTGTTTTTT
CASSQYTGMANEKLFF
>-|15|TRBV4-1|TRBJ1-3
TGCGCCAGCAGCCCGGAGGGGTTGGCGGGAAACACCATATATTTT
CASSPEGLAGNTIYF
>-|14|TRBV6-5|TRBJ2-7
TGTGCCAGCAGTTACTCCGGGGGCACGGACGAGCAGTACTTC
CASSYSGGTDEQYF